The sequence of this T cell receptor beta chain was determined in a study of blood T cell repertoires in COVID-19. Study as a whole: The United States, Italy and Spain were the sources of the acute and convalescent COVID-19 samples. T cells, B-cell-depleted T cells, or PBMCs supplied cDNA or gDNA.

Only one count was recorded for this clone. Per the original methods: Counts of nucleated cells, estimated from reference gene primer amplification, were obtained. TCRdb keeps only in-frame clones here, not all; method: immunoSEQ multiplex PCR. V, J and clone size were drawn from that table, and D and trimming were deduced from the DNA. The sample carries roughly 100,000 clones, 81% recorded once. Followed over time, Seattle patients had been enrolled while infection was active. This CDR3 spans 13 amino acids. The V and J ends lost 4 bases and 4 bases respectively, with 9 bases between them. The germline V gene has CDR1 SEHNR and CDR2 FQNEAQ (reference sequence).

The sample was peripheral blood. The chain has TRBV7-9 and TRBJ2-3; no firm D call. This TCR derives from an elderly man with COVID-19, enrolled during active disease. Here the CDR3 reads CASSSIVPDTQYF. CDR3 coding DNA: TGTGCCAGCAGCTCAATAGTTCCAGATACGCAGTATTTT.